This is a list of T cell receptor beta chains from one sample in a study of blood T cell repertoires in COVID-19. Only in-frame clones appear in the TCRdb table, and some are missing; sequencing was by immunoSEQ multiplex PCR. This repertoire shows 280,000 or so clones, around nine tenths found once; its top ten account for about 5.5%. Sequenced: PBMCs or T cells enriched from blood (not recorded which). The receptors stem from a woman aged 40 to 49 who had recovered from COVID-19. The CDR3 runs from the conserved cysteine through the conserved F or W. The D gene is left open where the match is weak. Only part of the rows carry a size: once, few, many, or a class if the clone is expanded.

V gene,D gene,J gene,clone size,CDR3 DNA,CDR3 protein
TRBV11-1,TRBD2,TRBJ2-1,NA,TGTGCCAGCAGCCCACGGACTAGCGGCAATGAGCAGTTCTTC,CASSPRTSGNEQFF
TRBV18,TRBD1,TRBJ2-3,once,TGTGCCAGCTCACCACGACGGCAGGGGGCAGATACGCAGTATTTT,CASSPRRQGADTQYF
TRBV24-1,NA,TRBJ2-2,NA,TGTGCCACCAGTGAGGCACCGAACACCGGGGAGCTGTTTTTT,CATSEAPNTGELFF
TRBV7-9,NA,TRBJ2-3,few,TGTGCCAGCAGCCAAGAGGACTCCGATACGCAGTATTTT,CASSQEDSDTQYF
TRBV29-1,NA,TRBJ2-7,NA,TGCAGCGTCCTGTCAGACAGACCCTACGAGCAGTACTTC,CSVLSDRPYEQYF
TRBV24-1,NA,TRBJ2-5,NA,TGTGCCACCAGTGATTGGTTTGAGGCAGCGGCCCCACAAGAGACCCAGTACTTC,CATSDWFEAAAPQETQYF
TRBV20-1,NA,TRBJ2-7,NA,TGCAGTGCTAGTAAGGGGGAGGGCCTTTACGAGCAGTACTTC,CSASKGEGLYEQYF
TRBV27,TRBD1,TRBJ2-5,NA,TGTGCCAGCAGTTGGCAGGGGGCGGGGGAGACCCAGTACTTC,CASSWQGAGETQYF
TRBV20-1,TRBD2,TRBJ2-7,once,TGCAGTGCTAGTCTAGCGGGGAGCTCCTACGAGCAGTACTTC,CSASLAGSSYEQYF
TRBV6-2/TRBV6-3,NA,TRBJ1-5,NA,TGTGCCAGCAGATACGCGGGGGGCAATCAGCCCCAGCATTTT,CASRYAGGNQPQHF
TRBV12-2,NA,TRBJ2-1,NA,TGTGCAAGTCGCTTACGGTTCTTTGCAGGAGGTCCCTACAATGAGCAGTTCTTC,CASRLRFFAGGPYNEQFF
TRBV30,NA,TRBJ1-1,NA,TGTGCCTGGAGTGACCAGGCTGAAGCTTTCTTT,CAWSDQAEAFF
TRBV2,NA,TRBJ1-2,NA,TGTGCCAGCAGTTTAGGACAGCTTAGCTATGGCTACACCTTC,CASSLGQLSYGYTF
TRBV7-2,TRBD1,TRBJ2-6,NA,TGTGCCAGCAGCTTTGAGGGGACAGCCGGGGCCAACGTCCTGACTTTC,CASSFEGTAGANVLTF
TRBV2,NA,TRBJ1-2,NA,TGTGCCAGCAGTGAAGCGGGCAGAAACTATGGCTACACCTTC,CASSEAGRNYGYTF
TRBV7-3,TRBD2,TRBJ2-2,NA,TGTGCCAGCAGCTCCGCTAGCGGAGCGAACACCGGGGAGCTGTTTTTT,CASSSASGANTGELFF
TRBV11-3,TRBD1,TRBJ2-2,once,TGTGCCAGCAGCCCGTGGACAGGGATAGTAACCGGGGAGCTGTTTTTT,CASSPWTGIVTGELFF
TRBV3-1/TRBV3-2,TRBD2,TRBJ2-5,NA,TGTGCCAGCAGCCAAACTAGCGAAGAGACCCAGTACTTC,CASSQTSEETQYF
TRBV28,TRBD2,TRBJ2-7,NA,TGTGCCAGCAGTTTCAGCGGGAGCACCTACGAGCAGTACTTC,CASSFSGSTYEQYF
TRBV11-2,NA,TRBJ2-6,NA,TGTGCCAGCAGCTTACGAACAGCTGGGGCCAACGTCCTGACTTTC,CASSLRTAGANVLTF
TRBV3-1/TRBV3-2,TRBD2,TRBJ2-1,many,TGTGCCAGCAGCCACGCCCAGGGACTAGGGAAGTTCTTC,CASSHAQGLGKFF
TRBV28,NA,TRBJ1-5,NA,TGTGCCAGCAGTAGCCCCGCCGCCGGGAGCAATCAGCCCCAGCATTTT,CASSSPAAGSNQPQHF
TRBV24-1,NA,TRBJ2-2,NA,TGTGCCATCGCAGGATACACCGGGGAGCTGTTTTTT,CAIAGYTGELFF